This TCR beta chain is drawn from a study of blood T cell repertoires in COVID-19. Study at large: The United States, Italy and Spain were the sources of the acute and convalescent COVID-19 samples. The cDNA or gDNA used as material had been derived from T cells, B-cell-depleted T cells, or PBMCs.

The CDR3 is 14 residues long. Trimming shortened V by 0 bases and J by 5 bases, and 10 bases separated the two germline ends. Germline V gene sequence: CDR1 LNHDA, CDR2 SQIVND (reference sequence). Sequencing used immunoSEQ multiplex PCR; TCRdb keeps in-frame clones, though not all of them. Of under 550,000 clones listed, 85% to 90% were seen once; the top ten hold about 0.91%. Sequenced: peripheral blood. The rearrangement joins TRBV19 to TRBJ1-1, with D possibly TRBD1 on 6 matching bases. The sequence was obtained from a young man with COVID-19, enrolled during active disease. The chain's CDR3 is CASSIDRGNTEAFF. The CDR3 nucleotides are TGTGCCAGTAGTATAGATAGGGGGAATACTGAAGCTTTCTTT.